The subject of this entry is one T cell receptor (beta chain). This sample stems from a study of blood T cells in healthy people across ages. Germline V gene sequence: CDR1 SGHTA, CDR2 FQGNSA. This CDR3 region has 16 residues. Combining a sample-barcoded 5' primer with a J-beta primer mix, a second PCR ran for 7 to 11 cycles. TCRdb re-analysed the 5' RACE reads in MiXCR, keeping a single row per CDR3 protein. The profile covers nearly 1 million distinct CDR3 sequences, with just over 50% appearing a single time and about 21% taken by the ten largest. The chain recombines TRBV7-2 with TRBJ2-1; 7 bases fit TRBD2. The end of the DNA is better explained by TRBJ2-7, so the J call may be wrong. This sequence originates from a woman aged 55-70 years in good health. The sample comprised blood. The CDR3 reads CASSAVGGSSYNEQYF. The DNA of the CDR3 is TGTGCCAGCAGCGCAGTTGGCGGGAGCTCCTACAATGAGCAGTACTTC.